This T cell receptor beta chain was identified during a study of cytomegalovirus exposure and HLA in healthy donors (dated by TCRdb to about 2017). General notes on the study: A later analysis indicated that the 120 validation repertoires were generated on the platform also employed for the 600 to 750 repertoires of the first cohort. In addition to the first cohort of 500 to 850 subjects, a separate validation cohort of 120 different subjects was used. High-throughput TCR immunosequencing, statistical association of individual TCRs with disease status, and machine learning were combined to predict cytomegalovirus infection status. The study aimed to test whether cataloging public T cell receptors could reveal signatures of past pathogen exposure.

The paper's findings and limits, for the study overall: The study listed 150 to 200 TCR beta chains as associated with cytomegalovirus. In vitro tests confirmed that a few of the cytomegalovirus-associated TCR beta chains recognize cytomegalovirus antigens. All 120 or so repertoires were used to score co-occurrence in the validation cohort in a later analysis, because that analysis had no HLA typing for the cohort. Subsequent analysis determined that TCRs grouped into clusters in the first cohort also showed a tendency toward co-occurrence across the roughly 110 validation repertoires, and roughly 95% of cluster scores exceeded 0. Across donors, most TCR sequences were observed very rarely, whereas some public TCRs were present in many individuals. The authors suggested that the approach could potentially be extended to other disease states and immunological phenotypes. In both the original and validation cohorts, the classifier was reported to diagnose cytomegalovirus status with high specificity and sensitivity.

A note on this clone: This receptor's antigen is unknown. No base qualities exist here, and no much larger clone lies one base off it.

The trim is 0 bases for V and 8 bases for J, with a gap of 13 bases between the germline ends. The CDR1 and CDR2 encoded by the germline V gene (reference sequence) are SEHNR and FQNEAQ. There are 14 amino acids in the CDR3, from cysteine to phenylalanine inclusive. Only the CDR3 DNA stays, 42 bases, in frame from base 1. Libraries were constructed by the immunoSEQ multiplex PCR assay. For the original study's pipeline: To diagnose cytomegalovirus status from the catalog of TCR beta chain sequences, a statistical classification framework was built. This is the immuneACCESS table as TCRdb keeps it, with only in-frame sequences that have V and J called. A part of the clones is gone; compared with another copy, unresolved V genes explain less than half, and the rest is unexplained. V and J calls and clone size are those listed in that table; D and trimming were worked out from the DNA. This sample has roughly 330,000 clones in its table, and about nine tenths of those were observed once. 0.95% to 1.5% of the sample is in the top ten clones.

The donors were included in the validation cohort of some 120 subjects, a group kept apart from the roughly 670-subject first cohort. Specimen: PBMCs. The sequence is built from TRBV7-9 and TRBJ1-2; matching of 5 bases hints at TRBD1 as the D gene. The origin of this receptor is a woman aged 25 to 39 in good health and CMV-seropositive. The DNA reads TGTGCCAGCAGCTTAGCTTCGGGGGGAAGAGGCTACACCTTC. Protein translation: CASSLASGGRGYTF.